A single sample is the source of the 10 T cell receptor beta chains below, sequenced in a study of T-cell reconstitution after alpha-beta-depleted transplantation in children. Molecular barcoding with unique molecular identifiers was used for the TCRbeta library. Each CDR3 protein gets one entry after TCRdb re-called the PCR reads with MiXCR. The data show around 600,000 distinct CDR3 sequences, roughly a tenth seen once. The sample was PBMCs from the stem cell graft donor, taken from the stem cell graft. These receptors originate from a human donor who donated a stem cell graft to a child with acute myeloid leukemia.

This rearrangement joins TRBV4-1 to TRBJ1-1; possibly TRBD1 for D (5 bases). With 0 bases removed from V and 0 bases from J, the gap between germline ends came to 17 bases. Germline V lookup: CDR1 MGHRA, CDR2 YSYEKL. This CDR3 spans 18 amino acids. The CDR3 sequence is CASSQDRTQGLMNTEAFF. CDR3 nucleotides: TGCGCCAGCAGCCAAGATCGGACCCAGGGACTAATGAACACTGAAGCTTTCTTT.

The rearrangement joins TRBV12-3 or TRBV12-4 to TRBJ2-3; 13 bases fit TRBD2. The CDR3 covers 17 residues. The ends lost 6 bases at V and 5 bases at J; junction bases unmatched: 11. CDR3 sequence (DNA): TGTGCCAGCAGCTCCCCCGGACTAGCGGGAGCGAAAGATACGCAGTATTTT. It translates to CASSSPGLAGAKDTQYF.

This clonotype was seen at least ten times. V is TRBV12-3 or TRBV12-4 and J is TRBJ2-7, with D perhaps TRBD2 (6 bases). The V end was cut by 6 bases, the J end by 7 bases, with 16 bases between. The CDR3 contains 13 residues. For the CDR3, the DNA is TGTGCCAGCAGCTTGGGGGGTTTCGGGGAGCAGTACTTC. This translates into CASSLGGFGEQYF.

This clonotype occurred a few times. This sequence joins TRBV29-1 and TRBJ1-4; maybe TRBD1 (6 bases). V was clipped by 3 bases and J by 5 bases, with 13 bases between them. Germline CDR1 SQVTM, CDR2 ANQGSEA. This CDR3 is built from 14 residues. In DNA form, the CDR3 reads TGCAGCGTTGAGCACAGGGCGGGGAATGAAAAACTGTTTTTT. Translated, it gives CSVEHRAGNEKLFF.

The rearrangement uses TRBV5-1 and TRBJ2-5; 8 nucleotides agree with TRBD1. The junction had 15 bases not matched to a gene; V was cut back by 6 bases and J by 5 bases. Germline CDR1 SGHRS, CDR2 YFSETQ. The CDR3 length is 16 residues. CDR3 coding DNA: TGCGCCAGCACCCCAGCGAGGGCAGGGGGCGAGGAGACCCAGTACTTC. Amino acids: CASTPARAGGEETQYF.

This clonotype was seen repeatedly, ten times or more. The chain is built from TRBV7-9 and TRBJ1-1, with D maybe TRBD1 (6 bases). V was cut by 3 bases and J by 3 bases, with 17 bases left in between. This CDR3 is built from 16 residues. Germline-derived CDR1 and CDR2 are SEHNR and FQNEAQ (reference sequence). The CDR3 nucleotides read TGTGCCAGCAGCTTGGCCGGGACGGGGGCTTACACTGAAGCTTTCTTT. This sequence encodes CASSLAGTGAYTEAFF.

The chain couples TRBV29-1 to TRBJ1-2, with D possibly being TRBD1 (5 bases). This CDR3 region has 14 residues. The germline V and J ends were trimmed by 3 bases and 5 bases, with 16 bases remaining between them. Germline V gives CDR1 SQVTM, CDR2 ANQGSEA. In nucleotides, the CDR3 is TGCAGCGTTGACCCCGGGAGGGGAGGATATGGCTACACCTTC. Translating gives CSVDPGRGGYGYTF.

The rearrangement uses TRBV9 and TRBJ2-1, with TRBD2 identical over 14 bases. The length of the CDR3 is 16 residues. Germline lookup yields CDR1 SGDLS and CDR2 YYNGEE. Trimming at V came to 0 bases and at J to 12 bases, leaving 8 bases not matched to a gene. The CDR3: CASSVAGGTSGSRQFF. CDR3 sequence (DNA): TGTGCCAGCAGCGTAGCAGGGGGGACTAGCGGGAGCAGGCAGTTCTTC.

V and J are TRBV7-9 and TRBJ2-1; 10 bases align to TRBD1. CDR1 SEHNR and CDR2 FQNEAQ come from the germline V gene (reference sequence). The CDR3 loop spans 15 amino acids. With V trimmed by 5 bases and J by 8 bases, 9 bases remained unmatched. CDR3 protein: CASSLTGGGGDEQFF. The CDR3 DNA follows: TGTGCCAGCAGCCTGACAGGGGGCGGAGGTGATGAGCAGTTCTTC.

The chain is built from TRBV18 and TRBJ2-5, with no clear D. Germline V gives CDR1 KGHSH, CDR2 LQKENI. The CDR3 is 13 residues long. The germline V and J ends were trimmed by 0 bases and 3 bases, with 5 bases remaining between them. The CDR3 DNA reads as TGTGCCAGCTCACCACCCTCTAAAGAGACCCAGTACTTC. Its translation: CASSPPSKETQYF.